This T cell receptor (beta chain) came from a study of T cell responses to AZD1222 COVID-19 vaccine. This clone is a singleton in its sample. Its antigen is undetermined. Overall study findings and caveats: Donors were chiefly white British, with a greater number of females, and clonal diversity was perhaps underestimated.

Sequencing used immunoSEQ multiplex PCR; TCRdb keeps in-frame clones, though not all of them. The table records 180,000 or so clones, just over 90% of them present only once. The sequence was collected from an adult in good health. The specimen was peripheral blood, collected on day 0 of AZD1222 vaccination.

The CDR3 sequence is CASMTGEKLFF. The CDR3, as DNA: TGCGCCAGCATGACGGGTGAAAAACTGTTTTTT. The chain links TRBV5-1 to TRBJ1-4; D call uncertain. Per germline, CDR1 SGHRS and CDR2 YFSETQ. Trimming took 6 bases from V and 7 from J, leaving 7 bases between them. The CDR3 totals 11 residues. The complete variable domain, with remaining parts taken from reference TRBV5-1 and TRBJ1-4, reads KAGVTQTPRYLIKTRGQQVTLSCSPISGHRSVSWYQQTPGQGLQFLFEYFSETQRNKGNFPGRFSGRQFSNSRSEMNVSTLELGDSALYLCASMTGEKLFFGSGTQLSVL.